Shown below are 31 T cell receptor beta chains from a single sample sequenced in a study of T cells after yellow fever vaccination. TCRdb used MiXCR to reprocess the 5' RACE reads, holding one entry per CDR3 protein. The sample holds 320,000 or so distinct CDR3 sequences, around 8.1% seen once. The sample in question was PBMCs, obtained roughly seven weeks after the first yellow fever vaccination. These receptors all stem from a young man who received the YFV17D yellow fever vaccine.

V and J are TRBV6-5 and TRBJ1-1, with D perhaps TRBD1 (5 bases). V was pared by 2 bases and J by 4 bases, with 14 bases between. This CDR3 is built from 15 residues. The germline gives CDR1 MNHEY, CDR2 SVGAGI. For the CDR3, the DNA is TGTGCCAGCAGTTACGGGGGAGGTGGCGGCACTGAAGCTTTCTTT. The encoded protein is CASSYGGGGGTEAFF.

This clonotype showed up just a few times. The chain has TRBV18 and TRBJ2-5; 11 bases line up with TRBD2. In germline, CDR1 is KGHSH, CDR2 LQKENI. The V and J ends lost 9 bases and 2 bases, in that order; junction bases with no gene match: 8. CDR3 length: 15 residues. CDR3 amino acids: CASCRLAGFQETQYF. The CDR3 nucleotides are TGTGCCAGTTGCCGACTAGCGGGGTTTCAAGAGACCCAGTACTTC. Filled out from reference TRBV18 and TRBJ2-5, the complete variable domain reads NAGVMQNPRHLVRRRGQEARLRCSPMKGHSHVYWYRQLPEEGLKFMVYLQKENIIDESGMPKERFSAEFPKEGPSILRIQQVVRGDSAAYFCASCRLAGFQETQYFGPGTRLLVL.

The chain joins TRBV4-3 to TRBJ2-3; 9 positions match TRBD2. Germline V gene data show CDR1 as LGHNA and CDR2 as YSLEER. CDR3 length equals 14 residues. The V segment lost 4 bases and the J segment 4 bases; nucleotides outside the gene matches: 3. DNA of the CDR3: TGCGCCAGCAGCCGAACTAGCGGGCCAGATACGCAGTATTTT. It translates to CASSRTSGPDTQYF.

There are a few counts of this clonotype. This rearrangement joins TRBV24-1 to TRBJ2-1; TRBD1 agrees at 8 bases. There are 17 residues in the CDR3. CDR1 is KGHDR, CDR2 SFDVKD, per germline. The V gene end was trimmed by 4 bases and the J gene end by 1 base; junction bases not matched to a gene: 8. The CDR3 loop is CATSDPTGERSYNEQFF. DNA of the CDR3: TGTGCCACCAGTGACCCGACAGGGGAAAGATCCTACAATGAGCAGTTCTTC.

This clonotype was observed a few times. The chain is built from TRBV5-1 and TRBJ2-1; D uncertain. Germline V gene lookup returns CDR1 SGHRS and CDR2 YFSETQ. The length of the CDR3 is 16 residues. Trimming left V 1 base short and J 0 bases short, with 11 bases between. CDR3 protein: CASSLMVELSYNEQFF. In DNA form, the CDR3 reads TGCGCCAGCAGCTTGATGGTGGAGCTCTCCTACAATGAGCAGTTCTTC.

The chain has TRBV7-9 and TRBJ2-2; 8 nucleotides align to TRBD1. The ends lost 4 bases at V and 7 bases at J; junction bases unmatched: 8. The CDR3 covers 15 residues. Germline CDR1 reads SEHNR; CDR2 reads FQNEAQ (reference sequence). CDR3 nucleotide sequence: TGTGCCAGCAGCTCATGGACAGGGATCATCGGGGAGCTGTTTTTT. Translating gives CASSSWTGIIGELFF.

This clonotype has a count of ten or more. J is TRBJ1-5 and V is TRBV7-9; 7 nucleotides match TRBD1. The junction had 2 bases not matched to a gene; V was cut back by 3 bases and J by 3 bases. The CDR3 length is 14 residues. CDR1 and CDR2 from the germline V gene are SEHNR and FQNEAQ (reference sequence). The CDR3 spells CASSLGQSNQPQHF. CDR3 nucleotide sequence: TGTGCCAGCAGCTTGGGACAGTCCAATCAGCCCCAGCATTTT.

This clonotype was seen more than once but under ten times. The gene calls are TRBV7-8 and TRBJ1-2; 7 positions agree with TRBD1. The CDR3 has 15 amino acids. The trim removed 1 base at V and 6 bases at J, leaving 8 bases unmatched. Germline-derived CDR1 and CDR2 are SGHVS and FQNEAQ. The CDR3 protein is CASSLGRGEGDGYTF. CDR3 bases: TGTGCCAGCAGCTTAGGCAGGGGGGAAGGAGATGGCTACACCTTC. The full variable domain, rest sourced from reference TRBV7-8 and TRBJ1-2, is GAGVSQSPRYKVAKRGQDVALRCDPISGHVSLFWYQQALGQGPEFLTYFQNEAQLDKSGLPSDRFFAERPEGSVSTLKIQRTQQEDSAVYLCASSLGRGEGDGYTFGSGTRLTVV.

This clonotype appeared a few times. The chain is built from TRBV6-6 and TRBJ1-5; D is ambiguous. This CDR3 is 13 amino acids long. V lost 2 bases and J lost 7, with 9 bases in between. From germline, CDR1 is MNHNY and CDR2 SVGAGI (reference sequence). CDR3 bases: TGTGCCAGCAGTTACCCAGAATTCCAGCCCCAGCATTTT. It encodes CASSYPEFQPQHF.

V is TRBV12-3 or TRBV12-4 and J is TRBJ2-7, with D unresolved. V was shortened by 5 bases and J by 3 bases, with 17 bases between the two germline ends. The CDR3 contains 15 residues. CDR3 in DNA: TGTGCCAGCAGTCTCCCGGGTCAGGCCCTCTACGAGCAGTACTTC. This gives the protein CASSLPGQALYEQYF.

The V gene is TRBV29-1, the J gene TRBJ2-3; TRBD1 agrees at 10 bases. The CDR3 totals 19 residues. Per the germline V gene, CDR1 is SQVTM and CDR2 is ANQGSEA. Trimming at V came to 7 bases and at J to 2 bases, leaving 21 bases not matched to a gene. CDR3 DNA sequence: TGCAGCGCCCTAAACCCCGGCTGGGACAGGGGCTTGATCACAGATACGCAGTATTTT. This sequence encodes CSALNPGWDRGLITDTQYF.

The chain joins TRBV5-1 to TRBJ2-7; TRBD1 agrees at 7 bases. This CDR3 region has 17 residues. Germline lookup yields CDR1 SGHRS and CDR2 YFSETQ. Trimming cost V 0 bases and J 2 bases; bases outside gene matches: 11. CDR3 loop: CASSLASEGQAPYEQYF. The CDR3 DNA follows: TGCGCCAGCAGCTTGGCGTCTGAAGGACAGGCCCCCTACGAGCAGTACTTC.

This clonotype was seen a handful of times. The V and J genes are TRBV14 and TRBJ1-6, with D perhaps TRBD1 (5 bases). With 1 base removed from V and 4 bases from J, the gap between germline ends came to 11 bases. CDR3 length equals 16 residues. CDR1 SGHDN and CDR2 FVKESK come from the germline V gene. DNA for the CDR3: TGTGCCAGCAGCCAAGGGTCTAGGGGTTATAATTCACCCCTCCACTTT. Its protein is CASSQGSRGYNSPLHF.

This clonotype was seen more than once but under ten times. V and J are TRBV30 and TRBJ2-1, with 7 bases that match TRBD2. The length of the CDR3 is 16 residues. V shed 0 bases and J 7 bases; nucleotides not matched to a gene: 12. Per the germline V gene, CDR1 is GTSNPN and CDR2 is SVGIG (reference sequence). The CDR3 bases are TGTGCCTGGAGTGTGGGGGGAAGCGGGGTAAATAATGAGCAGTTCTTC. Translated: CAWSVGGSGVNNEQFF.

The chain couples TRBV12-3 or TRBV12-4 to TRBJ1-5, with unresolved D. This CDR3 is built from 15 residues. V lost 1 base to trimming and J lost 4 bases, with 11 bases between them. The CDR3 DNA reads TGTGCCAGCAGTTTAGTTGTCGGAAGGAATCAGCCCCAGCATTTT. This codes for CASSLVVGRNQPQHF.

The chain links TRBV7-2 to TRBJ1-2; 8 bases are shared with TRBD1. The CDR3 contains 14 residues. The V and J ends lost 3 bases and 6 bases, in that order; junction bases with no gene match: 6. CDR1 SGHTA and CDR2 FQGNSA come from the germline V gene. In nucleotides, the CDR3 is TGTGCCAGCAGCTTTGGACAGGGCGGGAATGGCTACACCTTC. Protein sequence: CASSFGQGGNGYTF.

This clonotype was seen only a few times. J is TRBJ2-3 and V is TRBV11-2; maybe TRBD1 (5 bases). From germline, CDR1 is SGHAT and CDR2 FQNNGV. Trimming removed 4 bases at V and 0 bases at J, with 11 bases between. This CDR3 has 15 residues. The CDR3 sequence: CASSSRTRSTDTQYF. CDR3 bases: TGTGCCAGCAGCTCTCGGACAAGGAGCACAGATACGCAGTATTTT.

This clonotype was found many times. The V call is TRBV4-1, the J call TRBJ2-1; TRBD2 matches at 8 bases. Germline trimming cut 2 bases from V and 8 bases from J; bases unmatched to any gene: 5. The CDR3 contains 14 residues. Germline CDR1 and CDR2: MGHRA and YSYEKL. Here the CDR3 reads CASSQPGGLHEQFF. CDR3 bases: TGCGCCAGCAGCCAACCGGGGGGGCTGCATGAGCAGTTCTTC.

This clonotype was recorded a few times. The chain has TRBV4-3 and TRBJ1-6, with no clear D. The CDR3 runs 15 residues. V lost 0 bases and J 4 bases, leaving 7 bases between the germline ends. From germline, CDR1 is LGHNA and CDR2 YSLEER. The CDR3 region has the DNA TGCGCCAGCAGCCAAGAGGGCCAGTATAATTCACCCCTCCACTTT. It codes for CASSQEGQYNSPLHF.

The V and J genes are TRBV5-5 and TRBJ2-1, with TRBD2 matching 9 bases. Trimming at V came to 1 base and at J to 4 bases, leaving 6 bases not matched to a gene. CDR3 length equals 16 residues. Per germline, CDR1 SGHKS and CDR2 YYEKEE (reference sequence). In DNA form, the CDR3 reads TGTGCCAGCAGCTTGTTGGCAGCGGGGGGTTACAATGAGCAGTTCTTC. Encoded protein: CASSLLAAGGYNEQFF. Variable domain in full (rest from reference TRBV5-5 and TRBJ2-1): DAGVTQSPTHLIKTRGQQVTLRCSPISGHKSVSWYQQVLGQGPQFIFQYYEKEERGRGNFPDRFSARQFPNYSSELNVNALLLGDSALYLCASSLLAAGGYNEQFFGPGTRLTVL.

This clonotype showed up many times. The chain combines TRBV11-1 with TRBJ1-1, with TRBD1 matching over 9 bases. This CDR3 has 15 amino acids. Trimming took 4 bases from V and 4 from J; bases not matched to a gene: 7. Germline CDR1 SGHAT, CDR2 FQDESV (reference sequence). For the CDR3, the DNA is TGTGCCAGCAGCTCAACAGGGGGCGGGATCACTGAAGCTTTCTTT. Its translation is CASSSTGGGITEAFF.

The chain links TRBV7-3 to TRBJ1-1, with unresolved D. V lost 2 bases and J lost 4, with 17 bases in between. This CDR3 spans 16 amino acids. CDR1 SGHTA and CDR2 FQGTGA come from the germline V gene. This CDR3 reads CASSLEAQPLITEAFF. The CDR3 region has the DNA TGTGCCAGCAGCTTAGAGGCACAGCCCCTTATCACTGAAGCTTTCTTT.

The sample holds a few counts of this clonotype. V is TRBV5-1 and J is TRBJ2-1; D unclear. CDR1 and CDR2 (germline): SGHRS, YFSETQ. The CDR3 totals 16 residues. Trimming left V 0 bases short and J 0 bases short, with 10 bases between. The CDR3 DNA reads TGCGCCAGCAGCTTGGCCTTTTCCGGCTCCTACAATGAGCAGTTCTTC. Translation: CASSLAFSGSYNEQFF.

This clonotype has ten or more counts. This chain links TRBV7-9 with TRBJ1-2, with TRBD1 as a possible D gene (6 bases). The germline CDR1 and CDR2 sequences are SEHNR and FQNEAQ (reference sequence). This CDR3 has 18 residues. Trimming took 5 bases from V and 7 from J, leaving 29 bases between them. The CDR3 bases are TGTGCCAGCAGCAGCTTTTTAGGGGGGGGACCGTACTTGTCTGGCTACACCTTC. It is translated as CASSSFLGGGPYLSGYTF.

Ten or more counts support this clonotype. The chain couples TRBV5-6 to TRBJ2-5; D is ambiguous. Trimming removed 1 base at V and 5 bases at J, with 9 bases between. The CDR3 length is 13 residues. CDR1 SGHDT and CDR2 YYEEEE come from the germline V gene. In nucleotides, the CDR3 is TGTGCCAGCAGCTTGTTGGGCGCGGAGACCCAGTACTTC. Translated, it gives CASSLLGAETQYF.

The chain links TRBV6-2 or TRBV6-3 to TRBJ2-1; D tentatively reads TRBD1 or TRBD2 (5 bases each). The V end was cut by 6 bases, the J end by 8 bases, with 23 bases between. The CDR3 has 16 amino acids. CDR1 and CDR2 (germline): MNHEY, SVGEGT. The CDR3 loop reads CASRPLRDALSDEQFF. The CDR3 DNA is TGTGCCAGCAGGCCGCTCCGGGACGCCCTCAGCGATGAGCAGTTCTTC.

This clonotype was counted between two and nine times. The chain combines TRBV24-1 with TRBJ2-3; D may correspond to TRBD1 or TRBD2 (5 bases each). Per the germline V gene, CDR1 is KGHDR and CDR2 is SFDVKD. V shed 3 bases and J shed 5 bases, with 20 bases lying between them. CDR3 size: 17 residues. The chain's CDR3 is CATSDTPGTLGRDTQYF. The DNA for the CDR3 is TGTGCCACCAGTGATACTCCCGGGACCTTGGGGAGAGATACGCAGTATTTT.

This sequence joins TRBV27 and TRBJ1-6; 11 bases match TRBD1. V lost 7 bases to trimming and J lost 10 bases; unmatched junction nucleotides: 9. Germline values: CDR1 MNHEY, CDR2 SMNVEV (reference sequence). This CDR3 is built from 15 residues. The CDR3 DNA is TGTGCCAGCACTCCGCGGGACAGGGGGGGCTCACCCCTCCACTTT. It codes for CASTPRDRGGSPLHF.

This clonotype was recorded many times. The chain recombines TRBV12-3 or TRBV12-4 with TRBJ2-3, with 7 positions matching TRBD1. The ends lost 1 base at V and 4 bases at J; junction bases unmatched: 8. This CDR3 is 16 amino acids long. This chain's CDR3 is CASSLVPGGKSDTQYF. The CDR3 DNA follows: TGTGCCAGCAGTTTAGTTCCAGGGGGAAAATCAGATACGCAGTATTTT.

Only a few counts were recorded for this clonotype. J is TRBJ1-3 and V is TRBV7-9, with TRBD1 matching over 11 bases. This CDR3 is built from 13 residues. V lost 5 bases to trimming and J lost 8 bases; unmatched junction nucleotides: 2. The germline CDR1 and CDR2 sequences are SEHNR and FQNEAQ (reference sequence). The CDR3: CASSRTGGYTIYF. CDR3 nucleotide sequence: TGTGCCAGCAGCCGGACAGGGGGCTACACCATATATTTT.

The rearrangement joins TRBV11-1 to TRBJ2-1; D gene uncertain. In germline, CDR1 is SGHAT, CDR2 FQDESV (reference sequence). V lost 10 bases and J lost 6, with 10 bases in between. This CDR3 comprises 11 residues. CDR3: CATTEFNEQFF. In DNA form, the CDR3 reads TGTGCCACCACAGAATTCAATGAGCAGTTCTTC.